This TCR beta chain is from a study of blood T cells in healthy people across ages. Study background: In model experiments, template switching was able to capture about one barcoded beta molecule for every two T cells that were present. Study-level points and caveats: CMV status of donors was not determined, possibly confounding expanded clonotype changes. Long-lived and aged donors differed, with more naive CD4+ cells and higher diversity in the long-lived. A strong correlation between TCR beta diversity and naive T cell percentage was seen.

The germline V gene has CDR1 SQVTM and CDR2 ANQGSEA. Trimming took off 3 bases at V and 7 bases at J, with 12 bases between the two ends. This CDR3 region has 12 residues. The authors ran a second PCR of roughly 6 to 12 cycles using a sample-barcoded 5' primer and a J-beta primer mix. TCRdb re-derived calls from the 5' RACE reads in MiXCR, one entry per CDR3 protein. Of around 1.5 million distinct CDR3 sequences listed, about 32% were seen once; the top ten hold approximately 11%. In the case of this clonotype: The antigen remains undetermined.

Sequencing was performed on blood. The rearrangement joins TRBV29-1 to TRBJ1-1, with D uncertain. The receptor was isolated from a woman aged 25 to 39 in good health. The CDR3 DNA sequence: TGCAGCGTTGAGGATTGGGCGGGTGAAGCTTTCTTT. This codes for CSVEDWAGEAFF.